Detailed here is one T cell receptor beta chain. Its antigen is not known. The CDR3 has 12 amino acids. Germline V gene lookup returns CDR1 SQVTM and CDR2 ANQGSEA. Trimming left V 4 bases short and J 5 bases short, with 11 bases between. The record originates from a study of T cell responses to AZD1222 COVID-19 vaccine. On the study more broadly: The study pooled second doses at about 4 or about 12 weeks.

Study-level results: Once two AZD1222 doses were given, Spike-specific TCR breadth and depth went up. Females outnumbered males among donors, who were mostly white British; clonal diversity was possibly underestimated. It was only a handful of AZD1222 recipients who were seropositive at baseline.

TCRdb's table, derived via immunoSEQ multiplex PCR, lists solely in-frame clones and lacks some. The sample comprises around 72,000 clones, approximately 85% of which are singletons, and roughly 5% rests with the top ten. The source was peripheral blood, collected on day 0 of AZD1222 vaccination. The rearrangement links TRBV29-1 to TRBJ1-1; no clear D. The source of this sequence is an adult in good health. Here the CDR3 reads CSVGYRETEAFF. Here the CDR3 DNA reads TGCAGCGTTGGATACAGAGAAACTGAAGCTTTCTTT. Drawing the rest from reference TRBV29-1 and TRBJ1-1, the complete variable domain is SAVISQKPSRDICQRGTSLTIQCQVDSQVTMMFWYRQQPGQSLTLIATANQGSEATYESGFVIDKFPISRPNLTFSTLTVSNMSPEDSSIYLCSVGYRETEAFFGQGTRLTVV.